One sample yielded the 8 T cell receptor beta chains listed below, sequenced in a study of blood T cell repertoires in COVID-19. The table came from immunoSEQ multiplex PCR; TCRdb's copy has only in-frame clones and leaves some out. The sample has some 150,000 clones; roughly nine tenths are singletons. The sequenced sample consisted of peripheral blood. All receptors derive from a woman aged 55 to 70 with active or convalescent COVID-19.

The V and J genes are TRBV9 and TRBJ2-7; TRBD2 might be the D (5 bases). With 1 base removed from V and 4 bases from J, the gap between germline ends came to 18 bases. The length of the CDR3 is 16 residues. In germline, CDR1 is SGDLS, CDR2 YYNGEE. CDR3 nucleotide sequence: TGTGCCAGCAGCGTAACCCCCTCCAGCGGTGTATACGAGCAGTACTTC. This codes for CASSVTPSSGVYEQYF.

The chain is built from TRBV5-4 and TRBJ2-5; 8 bases agree with TRBD2. V trimming: 2 bases; J trimming: 5 bases; junction bases outside the gene matches: 5. Germline V gene data show CDR1 as SGHNT and CDR2 as YYREEE (reference sequence). CDR3 size: 14 residues. CDR3 residues: CASSFRGGTETQYF. The CDR3 region has the DNA TGTGCCAGCAGCTTTCGGGGGGGTACGGAGACCCAGTACTTC.

This chain joins TRBV6-2 or TRBV6-3 and TRBJ2-3; TRBD2 aligns across 10 bases. With 2 bases clipped from V and 0 bases from J, the junction kept 14 bases outside the gene matches. Germline V lookup: CDR1 MNHEY, CDR2 SVGEGT. The CDR3 length is 20 residues. The CDR3 DNA is TGTGCCAGCAGTTACGAGGCTGTAGCGGGGGGCCCGTCCAGCACAGATACGCAGTATTTT. It encodes CASSYEAVAGGPSSTDTQYF.

The chain employs TRBV18 and TRBJ1-2; D is possibly TRBD1 (5 bases). This CDR3 is 14 amino acids long. V lost 3 bases to trimming and J lost 4 bases, with 12 bases between them. Germline V gives CDR1 KGHSH, CDR2 LQKENI. The CDR3: CASSPRTPLYGYTF. The CDR3 region has the DNA TGTGCCAGCTCACCGCGGACACCGCTCTATGGCTACACCTTC.

The chain uses TRBV7-9 and TRBJ2-7; D gene unclear. CDR3 length: 12 residues. The germline gives CDR1 SEHNR, CDR2 FQNEAQ (reference sequence). Trimming removed 0 bases at V and 4 bases at J, with 4 bases between. The CDR3 nucleotides are TGTGCCAGCAGCTTAGCCAGGTACGAGCAGTACTTC. The encoded protein is CASSLARYEQYF.

The chain employs TRBV7-8 and TRBJ1-1; D gene uncertain. This CDR3 has 13 residues. CDR1 SGHVS and CDR2 FQNEAQ come from the germline V gene. Trimming removed 1 base from V and 1 base from J, with 4 bases in between. The CDR3 is CASSLEQNTEAFF. The CDR3, as DNA: TGTGCCAGCAGCTTAGAACAGAACACTGAAGCTTTCTTT.

J is TRBJ2-1 and V is TRBV19; tentative D call: TRBD1 (6 bases). This CDR3 contains 12 residues. With 4 bases removed from V and 7 bases from J, the gap between germline ends came to 8 bases. Germline values: CDR1 LNHDA, CDR2 SQIVND (reference sequence). DNA for the CDR3: TGTGCCAGTAGTAAAACAGGGAATGAGCAGTTCTTC. Its protein product is CASSKTGNEQFF.

The chain has TRBV10-1 and TRBJ1-2, with D possibly matching TRBD1 (6 bases). Deletions cut 3 bases from V and 2 bases from J, with 7 bases between. The CDR3 covers 13 residues. From germline, CDR1 is WNHNN and CDR2 SYGVQD (reference sequence). CDR3 region: CASSETGNYGYTF. CDR3 DNA: TGCGCCAGCAGTGAAACAGGGAACTATGGCTACACCTTC.